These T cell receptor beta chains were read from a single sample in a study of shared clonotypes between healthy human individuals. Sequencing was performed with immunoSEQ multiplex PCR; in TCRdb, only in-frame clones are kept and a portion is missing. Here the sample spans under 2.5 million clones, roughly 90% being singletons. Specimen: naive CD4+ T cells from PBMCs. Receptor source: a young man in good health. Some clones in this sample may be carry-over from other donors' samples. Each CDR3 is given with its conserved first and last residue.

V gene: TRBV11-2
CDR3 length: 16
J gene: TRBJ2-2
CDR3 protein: CASSFIYSGETGELFF

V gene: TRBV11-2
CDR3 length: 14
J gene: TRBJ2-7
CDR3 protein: CASSSGTSSYEQYF

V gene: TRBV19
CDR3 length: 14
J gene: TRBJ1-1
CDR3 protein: CASSPRDGWAEAFF

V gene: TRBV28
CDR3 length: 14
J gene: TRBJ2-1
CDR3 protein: CASSYVREGGEQFF

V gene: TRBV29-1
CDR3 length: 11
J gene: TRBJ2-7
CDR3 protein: CSGGSTGEQYF

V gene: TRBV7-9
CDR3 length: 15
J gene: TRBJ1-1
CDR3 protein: CASSPPSGGNTEAFF

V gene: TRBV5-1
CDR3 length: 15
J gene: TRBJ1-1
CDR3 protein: CASSPTPLSNTEAFF

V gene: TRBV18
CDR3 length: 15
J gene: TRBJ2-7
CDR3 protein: CASSSAGGGVYEQYF

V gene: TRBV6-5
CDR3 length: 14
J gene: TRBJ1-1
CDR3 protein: CASSYRAENTEAFF

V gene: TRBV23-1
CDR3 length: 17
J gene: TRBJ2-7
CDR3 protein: CASSSWAKANGEYEQYF

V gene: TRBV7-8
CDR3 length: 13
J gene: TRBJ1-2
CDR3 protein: CASSPPGGYGYTF

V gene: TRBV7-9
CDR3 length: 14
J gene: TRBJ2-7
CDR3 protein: CASSLKQGGAEQYF

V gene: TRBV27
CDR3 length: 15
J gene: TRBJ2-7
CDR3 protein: CASSLSGQGVYEQYF

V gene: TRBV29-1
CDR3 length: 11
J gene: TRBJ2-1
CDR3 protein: CSVRTGTETFF

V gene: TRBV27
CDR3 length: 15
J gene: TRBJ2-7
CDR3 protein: CASSLSSALTYEQYF

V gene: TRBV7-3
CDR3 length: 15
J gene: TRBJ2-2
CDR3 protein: CASRLGAGVAGELFF